This T cell receptor (beta chain) was sequenced during a study of T cells in Graves' hyperthyroidism and ophthalmopathy. Germline lookup yields CDR1 MNHNS and CDR2 SASEGT. The CDR3 covers 12 residues. The V and J ends lost 4 bases and 6 bases respectively, with 7 bases between them. Amplification yielded TCR beta CDR3 regions, with RNA transcripts as the source. First-round RT-PCR targeting the TCR CDR3 was performed with the HTBI primer set. TCRdb reprocessed the multiplex PCR reads with MiXCR, giving one entry per CDR3 protein. The sample yields roughly 200,000 distinct CDR3 sequences, approximately 20% seen once.

The chain recombines TRBV6-1 with TRBJ1-5, with unresolved D. The sample taken for sequencing was blood. The source is a man aged 40-50 years with Graves' hyperthyroidism. In nucleotides, the CDR3 is TGTGCCAGCAGTGTACTTAGTCAGCCCCAGCATTTT. It encodes CASSVLSQPQHF.